The source of this T cell receptor (beta chain) is a study of vaccination effects on CD4 cells after COVID-19. The length of the CDR3 is 18 residues. CDR1 is SGHAT and CDR2 is FQNNGV in the germline V gene. V lost 1 base and J lost 0; bases outside the gene matches: 5. This clone was picked up one time. Antigen: not known. ViraFEST expansion of antigen-specific CD4+ T cells with viral peptide pools preceded sequencing. Cells that had been cultured for about 10 days were the source of isolated CD4+ T cells. Subjects were given two BNT162b2 or mRNA-1273 vaccine doses. Prior SARS-CoV-2 infection was absent in the vaccine recipients, as shown by negative nucleocapsid antibodies. Half-medium replacement with IL-2 medium occurred on days 3 and 7. Whole-study findings and limits: Convalescent patients in the study were few, and early post-infection timepoints were absent.

The protocol was immunoSEQ multiplex PCR, while the TCRdb copy is restricted to in-frame clones and leaves out a portion. The sample carries about 60,000 clones, approximately 78% recorded once. The J gene is TRBJ2-6, the V gene TRBV11-2, with 8 positions matching TRBD1. The starting material was CD4+ T cells from PBMCs cultured with HCoV-OC43 spike peptides, obtained after COVID-19 vaccination. Described subset: HCoV-OC43 spike overlapping peptide pool stimulation. The sequence came from a human donor who received a COVID-19 vaccine. CDR3 sequence (DNA): TGTGCCAGCAGCTTAGGAGGGACAGGCTACTCTGGGGCCAACGTCCTGACTTTC. Amino acid sequence: CASSLGGTGYSGANVLTF.